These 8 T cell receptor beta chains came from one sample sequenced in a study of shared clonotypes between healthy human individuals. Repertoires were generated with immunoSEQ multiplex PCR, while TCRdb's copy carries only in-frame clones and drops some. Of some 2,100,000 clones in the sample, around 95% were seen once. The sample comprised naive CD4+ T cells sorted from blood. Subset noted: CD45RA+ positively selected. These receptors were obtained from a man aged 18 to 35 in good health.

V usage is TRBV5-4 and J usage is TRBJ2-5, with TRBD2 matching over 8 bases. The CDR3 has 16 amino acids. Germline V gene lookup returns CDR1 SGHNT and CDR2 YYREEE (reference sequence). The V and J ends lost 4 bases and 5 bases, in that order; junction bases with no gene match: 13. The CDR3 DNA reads TGTGCCAGCAGCGAAGCTCGGGGGGGCGTTTTGGAGACCCAGTACTTC. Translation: CASSEARGGVLETQYF.

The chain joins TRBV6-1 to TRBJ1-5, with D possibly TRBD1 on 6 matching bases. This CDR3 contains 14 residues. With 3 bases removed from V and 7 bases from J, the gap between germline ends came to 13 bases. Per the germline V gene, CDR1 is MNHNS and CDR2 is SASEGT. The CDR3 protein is CASSDQGFGQPQHF. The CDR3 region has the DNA TGTGCCAGCAGTGACCAGGGGTTCGGGCAGCCCCAGCATTTT.

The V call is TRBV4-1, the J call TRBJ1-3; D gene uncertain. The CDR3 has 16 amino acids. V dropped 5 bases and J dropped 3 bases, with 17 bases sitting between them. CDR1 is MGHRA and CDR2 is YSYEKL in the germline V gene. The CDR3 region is CASSAQGSGVGNTIYF. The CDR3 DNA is TGCGCCAGCAGCGCCCAAGGATCAGGAGTTGGAAACACCATATATTTT.

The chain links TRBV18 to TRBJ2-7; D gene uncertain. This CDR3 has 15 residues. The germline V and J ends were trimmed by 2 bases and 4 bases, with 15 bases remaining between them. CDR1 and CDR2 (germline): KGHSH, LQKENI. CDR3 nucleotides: TGTGCCAGCTCACCAAATGGGCCATCTCCTTACGAGCAGTACTTC. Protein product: CASSPNGPSPYEQYF. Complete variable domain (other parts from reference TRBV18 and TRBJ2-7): NAGVMQNPRHLVRRRGQEARLRCSPMKGHSHVYWYRQLPEEGLKFMVYLQKENIIDESGMPKERFSAEFPKEGPSILRIQQVVRGDSAAYFCASSPNGPSPYEQYFGPGTRLTVT.

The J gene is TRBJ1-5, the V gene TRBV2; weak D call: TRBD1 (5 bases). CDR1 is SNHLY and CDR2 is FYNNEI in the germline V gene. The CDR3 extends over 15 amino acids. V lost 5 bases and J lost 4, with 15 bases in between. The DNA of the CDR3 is TGTGCCAGCAGTTTAGGGGCTGACCGTAATCAGCCCCAGCATTTT. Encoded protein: CASSLGADRNQPQHF.

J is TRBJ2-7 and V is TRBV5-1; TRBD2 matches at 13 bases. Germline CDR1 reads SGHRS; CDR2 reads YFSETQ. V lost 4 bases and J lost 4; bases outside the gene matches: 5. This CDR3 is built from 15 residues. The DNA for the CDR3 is TGCGCCAGCAGCATGGGACTAGCGGGGTCGTACGAGCAGTACTTC. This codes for CASSMGLAGSYEQYF.

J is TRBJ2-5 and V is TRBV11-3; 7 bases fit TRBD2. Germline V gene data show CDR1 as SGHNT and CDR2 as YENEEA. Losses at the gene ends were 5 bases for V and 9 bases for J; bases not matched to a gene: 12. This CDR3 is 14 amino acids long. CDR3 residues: CASSPGGQKQAQYF. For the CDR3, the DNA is TGTGCCAGCAGCCCGGGGGGTCAAAAGCAGGCCCAGTACTTC. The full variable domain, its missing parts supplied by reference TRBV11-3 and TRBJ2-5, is EAGVVQSPRYKIIEKKQPVAFWCNPISGHNTLYWYLQNLGQGPELLIRYENEEAVDDSQLPKDRFSAERLKGVDSTLKIQPAELGDSAVYLCASSPGGQKQAQYFGPGTRLLVL.

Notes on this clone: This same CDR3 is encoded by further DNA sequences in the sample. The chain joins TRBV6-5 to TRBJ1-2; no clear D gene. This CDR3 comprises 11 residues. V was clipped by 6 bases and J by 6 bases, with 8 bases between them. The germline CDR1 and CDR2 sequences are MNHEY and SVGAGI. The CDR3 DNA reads TGTGCCAGCAGCCGCGGGGATGGCTACACCTTC. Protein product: CASSRGDGYTF.